Sequencing of this TCR beta chain was carried out in a study of shared clonotypes between healthy human individuals. The CDR3 is made up of 15 amino acids. Germline assignment: CDR1 SGHVS and CDR2 FQNEAQ. Between the trimmed V and J ends, which lost 5 bases and 2 bases, there was a span of 15 bases. Repertoires were generated with immunoSEQ multiplex PCR, while TCRdb's copy carries only in-frame clones and drops some. The sample carries fewer than 600,000 clones, roughly 83% recorded once. Sequenced input: PBMCs. The source is a woman aged 40 to 50 in good health. Some clones in this sample may be carry-over from other donors' samples. V and J are TRBV7-8 and TRBJ1-1; maybe TRBD1 (5 bases). The CDR3 bases are TGTGCCAGCAGCCCTAGCGGGACGGGCAACACTGAAGCTTTCTTT. Translation gives CASSPSGTGNTEAFF.